A single sample is the source of the 12 T cell receptor beta chains below, sequenced in a study of T cell responses to AZD1222 COVID-19 vaccine. The data were produced by immunoSEQ multiplex PCR, yet TCRdb's version contains in-frame clones alone and is incomplete. The table shows some 82,000 clones, with approximately 90% occurring only once. Material: peripheral blood, obtained on day 0 of AZD1222 vaccination. These receptors were collected from an adult in good health.

The chain has TRBV5-1 and TRBJ1-6; possible D gene TRBD1, 5 bases. Per germline, CDR1 SGHRS and CDR2 YFSETQ. This CDR3 has 14 amino acids. With 7 bases removed from V and 6 bases from J, the gap between germline ends came to 14 bases. CDR3 protein: CASAVGLINSPLHF. CDR3 sequence (DNA): TGCGCCAGCGCGGTGGGGCTGATTAATTCACCCCTCCACTTT.

The rearrangement uses TRBV30 and TRBJ1-1, with D possibly matching TRBD1 (6 bases). The CDR3 has 15 amino acids. Germline values: CDR1 GTSNPN, CDR2 SVGIG (reference sequence). V was pared by 2 bases and J by 0 bases, with 13 bases between. The CDR3 loop reads CAWSPQGNLNTEAFF. The CDR3 coding sequence is TGTGCCTGGAGTCCCCAGGGGAACCTGAACACTGAAGCTTTCTTT.

J is TRBJ2-7 and V is TRBV4-3; D call uncertain. The germline CDR1 and CDR2 sequences are LGHNA and YSLEER. This CDR3 comprises 11 residues. Deletions cut 5 bases from V and 1 base from J, with 3 bases between. CDR3 sequence: CASSSSYEQYF. In DNA, the CDR3 is TGCGCCAGCAGCTCATCCTACGAGCAGTACTTC.

In the case of this clone: Other DNA sequences within the sample encode an identical CDR3. The rearrangement links TRBV3-1 (or the pseudogene TRBV3-2) to TRBJ1-1, with D unclear. This CDR3 region has 13 residues. Deletions cut 1 base from V and 1 base from J, with 4 bases between. Germline assignment: CDR1 LGHDT and CDR2 YNNKEL (reference sequence). CDR3 protein: CASSQGRNTEAFF. The CDR3 nucleotides are TGTGCCAGCAGCCAAGGCAGGAACACTGAAGCTTTCTTT.

The chain recombines TRBV15 with TRBJ1-2, with D maybe TRBD1 (6 bases). The CDR3 is made up of 14 amino acids. Trimming took 1 base from V and 2 from J, leaving 8 bases between them. CDR1 is LNHNV and CDR2 is YYDKDF in the germline V gene (reference sequence). The CDR3 DNA follows: TGTGCCACCAGCAGAGGGGGGGCGAACTATGGCTACACCTTC. Protein product: CATSRGGANYGYTF.

This chain connects TRBV6-4 to TRBJ2-3; a possible D gene is TRBD2 (7 bases). The CDR3 totals 14 residues. V was cut by 5 bases and J by 2 bases, with 11 bases left in between. Germline CDR1 reads MRHNA; CDR2 reads SNTAGT. In nucleotides, the CDR3 is TGTGCCAGCAGTCCCGGGGGGCCCACAGATACGCAGTATTTT. It is translated as CASSPGGPTDTQYF.

The genes are TRBV6-5 and TRBJ1-2, with D possibly matching TRBD1 (6 bases). Trimming shortened V by 2 bases and J by 5 bases, and 12 bases separated the two germline ends. The germline V gene encodes CDR1 MNHEY and CDR2 SVGAGI. CDR3 size: 14 residues. The CDR3 sequence is CASSYKAGEYGYTF. The CDR3 DNA is TGTGCCAGCAGTTACAAGGCAGGGGAATATGGCTACACCTTC.

The J gene is TRBJ1-4, the V gene TRBV5-1, with 10 bases lining up with TRBD1. Germline lookup yields CDR1 SGHRS and CDR2 YFSETQ. This CDR3 contains 14 residues. V lost 4 bases and J lost 8; bases outside the gene matches: 5. CDR3 nucleotides: TGCGCCAGCAGCATAGGGACAGGGGACGAAAAACTGTTTTTT. Translating gives CASSIGTGDEKLFF.

The rearrangement links TRBV21-1 to TRBJ1-1. TRBV21-1 is a pseudogene locus. This CDR3 comprises 13 residues. As DNA, the CDR3 is TGTGCCAGCAGCATCCAGCCTGGCACTGAAGCTTTCTTT. This sequence encodes CASSIQPGTEAFF.

CDR3 region: CASSPLEGSYGYTF. In DNA form, the CDR3 reads TGTGCCAGCAGCCCACTCGAGGGTAGCTATGGCTACACCTTC. V is TRBV6-6 and J is TRBJ1-2; D is unresolved. Germline-derived CDR1 and CDR2 are MNHNY and SVGAGI (reference sequence). Trimming pared 6 bases from V and 4 bases from J, leaving 15 bases between. This CDR3 is 14 amino acids long.

The rearrangement joins TRBV15 to TRBJ2-6; D might be TRBD1 or TRBD2, each matching 5 bases. CDR3 size: 14 residues. The germline gives CDR1 LNHNV, CDR2 YYDKDF (reference sequence). The germline V and J ends were trimmed by 8 bases and 4 bases, with 12 bases remaining between them. DNA of the CDR3: TGTGCCACCGGGAGAGGGACCGGGGCCAACGTCCTGACTTTC. Protein product: CATGRGTGANVLTF. The whole variable domain, remainder taken from reference TRBV15 and TRBJ2-6, is DAMVIQNPRYQVTQFGKPVTLSCSQTLNHNVMYWYQQKSSQAPKLLFHYYDKDFNNEADTPDNFQSRRPNTSFCFLDIRSPGLGDTAMYLCATGRGTGANVLTFGAGSRLTVL.

The rearrangement links TRBV28 to TRBJ1-5; 9 nucleotides match TRBD1. This CDR3 spans 15 amino acids. The germline gives CDR1 MDHEN, CDR2 SYDVKM. After removal of 6 bases from V and 3 bases from J, the junction contained 6 bases not matched to a gene. Here the CDR3 DNA reads TGTGCCAGCAGGCCCACAGGGGGCCTCAATCAGCCCCAGCATTTT. Translating gives CASRPTGGLNQPQHF. Based on the CDR3 plus reference TRBV28 and TRBJ1-5, the full variable domain is DVKVTQSSRYLVKRTGEKVFLECVQDMDHENMFWYRQDPGLGLRLIYFSYDVKMKEKGDIPEGYSVSREKKERFSLILESASTNQTSMYLCASRPTGGLNQPQHFGDGTRLSIL.